The rows below give T cell receptor beta chains drawn from one sample of a study of cytomegalovirus exposure and HLA in healthy donors. Method: immunoSEQ multiplex PCR; TCRdb's copy keeps in-frame clones and lacks some. Among approximately 65,000 clones listed, less than 95% were seen once. The specimen was PBMCs. Every receptor here comes from a woman between 18 and 29 years old in good health and CMV-seronegative. Each CDR3 is given with its conserved first and last residue. Each record gives: J gene, D gene, V gene, clone size, CDR3 protein, CDR3 DNA. D genes are given only for firm matches. Some rows mark clone size as missing; the rest say once, few, many or name a class of expanded clone.

>TRBJ2-2|.|TRBV5-6|.
CASSPEVGWTGELFF
TGTGCCAGCAGCCCGGAGGTGGGCTGGACCGGGGAGCTGTTTTTT
>TRBJ2-1|.|TRBV27|.
CASTTGDNEQFF
TGTGCCAGCACCACGGGGGACAATGAGCAGTTCTTC
>TRBJ2-7|.|TRBV4-1|.
CASSRGQGGTYEQYF
TGCGCCAGCAGCCGAGGGCAGGGGGGAACCTACGAGCAGTACTTC
>TRBJ1-2|.|TRBV4-3|.
CASSQAPGGANYGYTF
TGCGCCAGCAGCCAAGCCCCGGGAGGAGCTAACTATGGCTACACCTTC
>TRBJ2-7|TRBD2|TRBV6-5|.
CASSRTSGYYEQYF
TGTGCCAGCAGTCGGACTAGCGGATACTACGAGCAGTACTTC
>TRBJ1-4|.|TRBV15|.
CATRGAWANEKLFF
TGTGCCACCAGGGGGGCTTGGGCTAATGAAAAACTGTTTTTT
>TRBJ2-7|.|TRBV5-6|.
CASSLLVVARGDEQYF
TGTGCCAGCAGCTTGTTGGTGGTTGCGCGCGGGGACGAGCAGTACTTC
>TRBJ1-1|.|TRBV29-1|once
CSVDGGEGYTEAFF
TGCAGCGTTGATGGCGGGGAGGGTTACACTGAAGCTTTCTTT
>TRBJ2-1|TRBD2|TRBV7-9|.
CASSLRRLAGYNEQFF
TGTGCCAGCAGCTTACGTCGACTAGCGGGGTACAATGAGCAGTTCTTC
>TRBJ2-4|TRBD1|TRBV6-1|.
CASRTGGDLNIQYF
TGTGCCAGCAGGACAGGGGGGGATTTAAACATTCAGTACTTC
>TRBJ2-3|.|TRBV7-9|.
CASSLNVAGIGDTQYF
TGTGCCAGCAGCTTAAACGTTGCAGGGATCGGAGATACGCAGTATTTT
>TRBJ2-5|.|TRBV7-9|.
CASSFPPQETQYF
TGTGCCAGCAGCTTCCCCCCGCAAGAGACCCAGTACTTC
>TRBJ2-5|TRBD1|TRBV9|.
CASSVGDREETQYF
TGTGCCAGCAGCGTCGGGGACAGGGAAGAGACCCAGTACTTC
>TRBJ2-2|TRBD1|TRBV9|.
CASSATGDPGELFF
TGTGCCAGCAGCGCCACAGGGGATCCCGGGGAGCTGTTTTTT
>TRBJ2-5|TRBD2|TRBV5-1|.
CASSLSSGGETQYF
TGCGCCAGCAGCTTGAGTAGCGGGGGAGAGACCCAGTACTTC
>TRBJ1-1|TRBD1|TRBV27|once
CASSLFVTGGGTEAFF
TGTGCCAGCAGTTTATTTGTGACAGGGGGAGGCACTGAAGCTTTCTTT
>TRBJ2-2|TRBD1|TRBV28|.
CASRRDRRNTGELFF
TGTGCCAGCAGACGGGACAGGAGGAACACCGGGGAGCTGTTTTTT
>TRBJ2-3|TRBD2|TRBV29-1|.
CSVASGNAEDTQYF
TGCAGCGTAGCTAGCGGAAACGCGGAAGATACGCAGTATTTT
>TRBJ2-7|TRBD1|TRBV10-2|.
CASSPDRRSYEQYF
TGCGCCAGCAGTCCGGACAGGCGCTCCTACGAGCAGTACTTC
>TRBJ2-3|.|TRBV18|once
CASSPPHPVGTDTQYF
TGTGCCAGCTCACCACCACATCCAGTTGGCACAGATACGCAGTATTTT
>TRBJ2-3|TRBD1|TRBV10-3|.
CAISAPQGARTDTQYF
TGTGCCATCAGTGCTCCCCAGGGGGCGCGGACAGATACGCAGTATTTT
>TRBJ1-1|TRBD1|TRBV6-5|.
CASSGQENTEAFF
TGTGCCAGCAGTGGACAGGAGAACACTGAAGCTTTCTTT
>TRBJ2-3|.|TRBV5-4|.
CASSRAGDTQYF
TGTGCCAGCAGCCGCGCGGGGGATACGCAGTATTTT
>TRBJ2-2|.|TRBV6-6|.
CASSPQGLSGGELFF
TGTGCCAGCAGTCCCCAGGGGTTATCGGGCGGGGAGCTGTTTTTT
>TRBJ1-2|.|TRBV7-9|.
CASSLGMTEANYGYTF
TGTGCCAGCAGCTTGGGGATGACAGAGGCTAACTATGGCTACACCTTC
>TRBJ1-2|.|TRBV27|.
CASLEGGAQGYTF
TGTGCCAGCCTCGAGGGGGGGGCCCAGGGCTACACCTTC
>TRBJ1-5|.|TRBV21-1|.
CASSKGGDQPQHF
TGTGCCAGCAGCAAAGGGGGCGATCAGCCCCAGCATTTT
>TRBJ2-5|.|TRBV6-5|.
CASRRTLEETQYF
TGTGCCAGCAGGCGTACACTAGAAGAGACCCAGTACTTC
>TRBJ2-4|TRBD1|TRBV6-6|.
CASSYEDRGKYF
TGTGCCAGCAGTTACGAGGACAGGGGAAAGTACTTC
>TRBJ1-1|.|TRBV11-1|.
CASSLGRTAKAFF
TGTGCCAGCAGCTTAGGTCGGACAGCCAAAGCTTTCTTT
>TRBJ1-3|TRBD1|TRBV15|.
CATSRGDSSGNTIYF
TGTGCCACCAGCAGGGGGGACAGCTCTGGAAACACCATATATTTT
>TRBJ1-2|.|TRBV29-1|.
CSVEWQGIVGYGYTF
TGCAGCGTTGAGTGGCAGGGGATTGTCGGCTATGGCTACACCTTC